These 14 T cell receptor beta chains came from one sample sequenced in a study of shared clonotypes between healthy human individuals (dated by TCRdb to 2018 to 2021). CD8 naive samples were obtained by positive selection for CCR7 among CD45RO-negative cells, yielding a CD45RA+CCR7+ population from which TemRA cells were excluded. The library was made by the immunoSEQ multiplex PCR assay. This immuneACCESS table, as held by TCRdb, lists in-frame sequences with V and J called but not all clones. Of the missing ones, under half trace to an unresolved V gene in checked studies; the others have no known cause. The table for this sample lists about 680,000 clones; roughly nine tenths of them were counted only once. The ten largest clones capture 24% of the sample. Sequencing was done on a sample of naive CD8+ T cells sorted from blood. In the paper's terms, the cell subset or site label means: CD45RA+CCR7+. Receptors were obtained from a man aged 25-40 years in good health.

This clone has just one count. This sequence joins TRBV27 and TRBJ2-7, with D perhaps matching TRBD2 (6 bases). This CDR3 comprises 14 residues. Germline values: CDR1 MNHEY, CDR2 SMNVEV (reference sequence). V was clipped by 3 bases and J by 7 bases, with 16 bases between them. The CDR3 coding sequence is TGTGCCAGCAGTTTCGGGGCGGGACCCACGGAGCAGTACTTC. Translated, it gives CASSFGAGPTEQYF.

The CDR3 nucleotides are TGTGCCAGCAGATACACAGGGGCCCCCTACAATGAGCAGTTCTTC. Encoded protein: CASRYTGAPYNEQFF. The chain employs TRBV6-1 and TRBJ2-1; TRBD1 agrees at 7 bases. Germline V gene lookup returns CDR1 MNHNS and CDR2 SASEGT. This CDR3 comprises 15 residues. The V and J ends lost 6 bases and 2 bases, in that order; junction bases with no gene match: 7.

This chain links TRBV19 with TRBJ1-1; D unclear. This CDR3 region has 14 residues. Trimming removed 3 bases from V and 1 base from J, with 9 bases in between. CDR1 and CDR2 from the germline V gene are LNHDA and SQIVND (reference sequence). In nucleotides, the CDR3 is TGTGCCAGTAGTATCGACGGATCGAACACTGAAGCTTTCTTT. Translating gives CASSIDGSNTEAFF.

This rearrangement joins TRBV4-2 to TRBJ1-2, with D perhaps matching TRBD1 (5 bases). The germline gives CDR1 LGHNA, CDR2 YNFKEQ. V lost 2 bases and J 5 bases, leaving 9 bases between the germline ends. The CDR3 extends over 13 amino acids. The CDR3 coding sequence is TGTGCCAGCAGCCAAAGGAGACAGTATGGCTACACCTTC. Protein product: CASSQRRQYGYTF.

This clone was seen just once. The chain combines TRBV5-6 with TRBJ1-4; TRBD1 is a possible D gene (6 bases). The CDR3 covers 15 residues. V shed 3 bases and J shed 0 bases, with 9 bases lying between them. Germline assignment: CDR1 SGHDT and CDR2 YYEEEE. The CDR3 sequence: CASSWRTATNEKLFF. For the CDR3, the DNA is TGTGCCAGCAGCTGGAGGACAGCAACTAATGAAAAACTGTTTTTT. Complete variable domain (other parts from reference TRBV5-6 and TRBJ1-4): DAGVTQSPTHLIKTRGQQVTLRCSPKSGHDTVSWYQQALGQGPQFIFQYYEEEERQRGNFPDRFSGHQFPNYSSELNVNALLLGDSALYLCASSWRTATNEKLFFGSGTQLSVL.

The CDR3 is CASSTGPTGELFF. DNA for the CDR3: TGTGCCAGCAGCACGGGCCCCACCGGGGAGCTGTTTTTT. The chain links TRBV9 to TRBJ2-2; D is unresolved. Trimming removed 4 bases at V and 4 bases at J, with 8 bases between. The CDR3 is made up of 13 amino acids. CDR1 and CDR2 (germline): SGDLS, YYNGEE. Variable domain in full (rest from reference TRBV9 and TRBJ2-2): DSGVTQTPKHLITATGQRVTLRCSPRSGDLSVYWYQQSLDQGLQFLIQYYNGEERAKGNILERFSAQQFPDLHSELNLSSLELGDSALYFCASSTGPTGELFFGEGSRLTVL.

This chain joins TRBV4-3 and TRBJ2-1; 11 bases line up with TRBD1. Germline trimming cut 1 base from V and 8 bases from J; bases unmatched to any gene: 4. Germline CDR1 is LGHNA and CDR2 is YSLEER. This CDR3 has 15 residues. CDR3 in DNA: TGCGCCAGCAGCCAAGGGACAGGGGGCCCCGATGAGCAGTTCTTC. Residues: CASSQGTGGPDEQFF.

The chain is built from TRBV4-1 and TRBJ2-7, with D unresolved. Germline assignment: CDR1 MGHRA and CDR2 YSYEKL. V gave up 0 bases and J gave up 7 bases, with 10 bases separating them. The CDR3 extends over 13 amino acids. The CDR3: CASSQDLRVEQYF. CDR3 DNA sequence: TGCGCCAGCAGCCAAGATCTGCGCGTGGAGCAGTACTTC.

CDR3 residues: CASSQEDRHEQYF. In DNA form, the CDR3 reads TGCGCCAGCAGCCAAGAAGACAGACACGAGCAGTACTTC. This rearrangement joins TRBV4-3 to TRBJ2-7; perhaps TRBD1 as D (5 bases). The CDR3 is made up of 13 amino acids. Germline lookup yields CDR1 LGHNA and CDR2 YSLEER. V was trimmed by 0 bases and J by 5 bases, leaving 8 bases between them.

The DNA for the CDR3 is TGCAGCGTCTCCACACGGAATGAGCAGTTCTTC. Encoded protein: CSVSTRNEQFF. This rearrangement joins TRBV29-1 to TRBJ2-1; D call uncertain. CDR1 and CDR2 from the germline V gene are SQVTM and ANQGSEA. CDR3 length: 11 residues. Between the trimmed V and J ends, which lost 6 bases and 7 bases, there was a span of 10 bases.

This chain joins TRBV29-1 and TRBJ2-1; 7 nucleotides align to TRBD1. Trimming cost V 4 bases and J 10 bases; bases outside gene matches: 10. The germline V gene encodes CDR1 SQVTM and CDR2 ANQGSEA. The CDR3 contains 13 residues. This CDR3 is CSVGGQRFLEQFF. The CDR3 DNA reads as TGCAGCGTTGGGGGACAGCGCTTTTTGGAGCAGTTCTTC.

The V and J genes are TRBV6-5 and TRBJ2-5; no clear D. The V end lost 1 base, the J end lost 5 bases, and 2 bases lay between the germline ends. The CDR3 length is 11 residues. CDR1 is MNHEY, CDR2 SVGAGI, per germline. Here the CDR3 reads CASSYWETQYF. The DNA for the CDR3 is TGTGCCAGCAGTTACTGGGAGACCCAGTACTTC.

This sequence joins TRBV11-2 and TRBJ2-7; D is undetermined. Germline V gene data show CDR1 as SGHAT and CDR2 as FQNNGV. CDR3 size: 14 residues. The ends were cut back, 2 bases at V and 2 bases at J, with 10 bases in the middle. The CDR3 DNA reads TGTGCCAGCAGCTTACAAAGCAGGACCTACGAGCAGTACTTC. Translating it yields CASSLQSRTYEQYF.

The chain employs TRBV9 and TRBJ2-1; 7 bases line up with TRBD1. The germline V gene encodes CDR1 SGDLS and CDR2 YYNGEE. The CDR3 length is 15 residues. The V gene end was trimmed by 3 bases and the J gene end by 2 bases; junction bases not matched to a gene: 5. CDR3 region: CASSGTTGAYNEQFF. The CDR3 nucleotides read TGTGCCAGCAGCGGCACAACAGGGGCCTACAATGAGCAGTTCTTC.